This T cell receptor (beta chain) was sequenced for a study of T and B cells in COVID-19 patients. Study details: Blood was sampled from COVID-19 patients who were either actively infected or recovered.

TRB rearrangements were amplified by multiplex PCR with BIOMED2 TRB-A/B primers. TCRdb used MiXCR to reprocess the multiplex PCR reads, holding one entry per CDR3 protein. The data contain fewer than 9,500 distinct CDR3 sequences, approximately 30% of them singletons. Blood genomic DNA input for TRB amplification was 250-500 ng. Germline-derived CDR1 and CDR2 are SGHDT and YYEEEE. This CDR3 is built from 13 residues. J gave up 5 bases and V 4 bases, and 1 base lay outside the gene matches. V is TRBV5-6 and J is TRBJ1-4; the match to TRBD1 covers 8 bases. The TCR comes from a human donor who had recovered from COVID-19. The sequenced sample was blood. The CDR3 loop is CASSRTGNEKLFF. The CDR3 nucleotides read TGTGCCAGCAGCCGGACAGGGAATGAAAAACTGTTTTTT.